This entry lists 31 T cell receptor beta chains sequenced from one sample in a study of blood T cell repertoires in COVID-19. The method was immunoSEQ multiplex PCR; TCRdb's version includes in-frame clones alone and lacks a portion of them. In the table there are about 250,000 clones, roughly 88% of which are singletons. The sequenced sample was peripheral blood. Receptor source: a woman of 80 years or more with COVID-19, enrolled during active disease.

Here the CDR3 DNA reads TGTGCCAGCAGCCAAGAGCCTAGCGAGTCCTCCTACAATGAGCAGTTCTTC. This translates into CASSQEPSESSYNEQFF. This chain connects TRBV4-2 to TRBJ2-1, with D perhaps matching TRBD2 (6 bases). This CDR3 contains 17 residues. Germline V gene lookup returns CDR1 LGHNA and CDR2 YNFKEQ. V dropped 0 bases and J dropped 0 bases, with 12 bases sitting between them.

The rearrangement joins TRBV11-2 to TRBJ1-1; D is perhaps TRBD1 (6 bases). Deletions cut 2 bases from V and 8 bases from J, with 12 bases between. In germline, CDR1 is SGHAT, CDR2 FQNNGV. The CDR3 loop spans 13 amino acids. CDR3 in amino acids: CASSLPRTAEAFF. CDR3 nucleotides: TGTGCCAGCAGCTTACCACGGACAGCGGAAGCTTTCTTT.

This chain connects TRBV18 to TRBJ2-3; tentatively, D is TRBD2 (5 bases). The germline CDR1 and CDR2 sequences are KGHSH and LQKENI. V lost 6 bases, J lost 6 bases, and 10 bases lay in between. The CDR3 contains 12 residues. In nucleotides, the CDR3 is TGTGCCAGCTCTGTCAAGCGGGATACGCAGTATTTT. Translating gives CASSVKRDTQYF.

The chain links TRBV9 to TRBJ2-3; D is uncertain. CDR3 length equals 12 residues. Germline V gives CDR1 SGDLS, CDR2 YYNGEE. V was cut by 4 bases and J by 4 bases, with 7 bases left in between. CDR3 amino acids: CASSPIADTQYF. In DNA, the CDR3 is TGTGCCAGCAGCCCTATAGCAGATACGCAGTATTTT.

The chain recombines TRBV28 with TRBJ2-3, with TRBD1 matching over 9 bases. V was clipped by 8 bases and J by 8 bases; unmatched bases: 11. The CDR3 is 14 residues long. From germline, CDR1 is MDHEN and CDR2 SYDVKM. The CDR3 DNA is TGTGCCAGCTTTGGACAGGGGTCCTCAGTTACGCAGTATTTT. It specifies CASFGQGSSVTQYF.

The chain couples TRBV18 to TRBJ1-2; TRBD1 is a possible D gene (6 bases). The germline V and J ends were trimmed by 1 base and 7 bases, with 13 bases remaining between them. The length of the CDR3 is 14 residues. CDR1 and CDR2 from the germline V gene are KGHSH and LQKENI. The chain's CDR3 is CASSPQQGRAGYTF. CDR3 DNA: TGTGCCAGCTCACCACAACAGGGCCGCGCTGGCTACACCTTC.

This chain connects TRBV30 to TRBJ2-2, with 11 positions matching TRBD2. Trimming removed 4 bases from V and 3 bases from J; junction bases left unmatched: 10. The CDR3 has 17 amino acids. Germline CDR1 and CDR2: GTSNPN and SVGIG (reference sequence). CDR3 nucleotide sequence: TGTGCCTGGAAAAATCTGCTAGCGGGGGGTTACACCGGGGAGCTGTTTTTT. Translated, it gives CAWKNLLAGGYTGELFF.

This chain's CDR3 is CASSRGLMNSPLHF. The CDR3 nucleotides read TGTGCCAGCAGCCGCGGACTGATGAATTCACCCCTCCACTTT. The rearrangement uses TRBV3-1 (or the pseudogene TRBV3-2) and TRBJ1-6; D unclear. V was clipped by 4 bases and J by 7 bases, with 11 bases between them. This CDR3 has 14 amino acids. Germline V lookup: CDR1 LGHDT, CDR2 YNNKEL (reference sequence).

V is TRBV20-1 and J is TRBJ1-3; no reliable D call. Germline V lookup: CDR1 DFQATT, CDR2 SNEGSKA (reference sequence). V shed 3 bases and J shed 0 bases, with 9 bases lying between them. CDR3 length equals 14 residues. The CDR3 sequence: CSASLRDSGNTIYF. The CDR3 coding sequence is TGCAGTGCTAGTTTGAGGGACTCTGGAAACACCATATATTTT.

J is TRBJ1-6 and V is TRBV23-1; 7 nucleotides agree with TRBD1. TRBV23-1 falls under the ORF class, with uncertain function. CDR3 size: 16 residues. With 7 bases clipped from V and 3 bases from J, the junction kept 9 bases outside the gene matches. CDR3 nucleotide sequence: TGCGCCAGCAAAGTGACAGGGAACAACTATAATTCACCCCTCCACTTT. Translating gives CASKVTGNNYNSPLHF.

This clone was picked up one time. CDR3 DNA sequence: TGTGCCACCAGTCCCCCGGGGGCTGGGGCCAACGTCCTGACTTTC. Translating it yields CATSPPGAGANVLTF. The chain uses TRBV24-1 and TRBJ2-6; perhaps TRBD2 as D (6 bases). V lost 6 bases to trimming and J lost 2 bases, with 10 bases between them. Germline V CDR1 and CDR2: KGHDR, SFDVKD. The CDR3 loop spans 15 amino acids.

This clone was found a few times. The chain has TRBV6-6 and TRBJ2-5; 15 bases are a match to TRBD2. With V trimmed by 5 bases and J by 4 bases, 11 bases remained unmatched. Germline lookup yields CDR1 MNHNY and CDR2 SVGAGI (reference sequence). The length of the CDR3 is 18 residues. The CDR3 loop reads CASSLGLAGGPMGETQYF. The DNA of the CDR3 is TGTGCCAGCAGTCTAGGACTAGCGGGGGGGCCAATGGGAGAGACCCAGTACTTC.

V gene TRBV2 combines with J gene TRBJ2-5, with 7 bases lining up with TRBD1. The CDR3 covers 13 residues. The V gene's germline CDR1 is SNHLY and CDR2 FYNNEI. J gave up 7 bases and V 0 bases, and 2 bases lay outside the gene matches. For the CDR3, the DNA is TGTGCCAGCAGTGAAGCTAGGGACAGGACCCAGTACTTC. It is translated as CASSEARDRTQYF.

The V and J genes are TRBV19 and TRBJ1-2; maybe TRBD1 (6 bases). CDR3 length: 13 residues. Germline assignment: CDR1 LNHDA and CDR2 SQIVND (reference sequence). V lost 6 bases and J lost 0, with 8 bases in between. This CDR3 is CASSRQANYGYTF. The CDR3 region has the DNA TGTGCCAGTAGCCGACAGGCTAACTATGGCTACACCTTC.

This chain joins TRBV5-4 and TRBJ1-6; 7 bases are a match to TRBD1. The germline V gene encodes CDR1 SGHNT and CDR2 YYREEE (reference sequence). V shed 0 bases and J 4 bases; nucleotides not matched to a gene: 4. The CDR3 has 16 residues. In DNA, the CDR3 is TGTGCCAGCAGCTTGGGAGGGGACAGTTATAATTCACCCCTCCACTTT. Its translation: CASSLGGDSYNSPLHF. Full variable domain (rest looked up from reference TRBV5-4 and TRBJ1-6): ETGVTQSPTHLIKTRGQQVTLRCSSQSGHNTVSWYQQALGQGPQFIFQYYREEENGRGNFPPRFSGLQFPNYSSELNVNALELDDSALYLCASSLGGDSYNSPLHFGNGTRLTVT.

This chain uses TRBV5-4 with TRBJ2-3, with 11 nucleotides matching TRBD2. With V trimmed by 5 bases and J by 2 bases, 7 bases remained unmatched. This CDR3 region has 16 residues. Per germline, CDR1 SGHNT and CDR2 YYREEE (reference sequence). CDR3 sequence (DNA): TGTGCCAGCAGACTCGGGACTAGCGGAAACACAGATACGCAGTATTTT. Its protein is CASRLGTSGNTDTQYF.

The chain carries TRBV15 and TRBJ2-2, with 9 bases fitting TRBD2. The CDR3 covers 15 residues. With 5 bases clipped from V and 7 bases from J, the junction kept 8 bases outside the gene matches. CDR1 is LNHNV and CDR2 is YYDKDF in the germline V gene (reference sequence). CDR3 bases: TGTGCCACCAGCCCATTAGCGGGGGTGGGCGGGGAGCTGTTTTTT. Encoded protein: CATSPLAGVGGELFF.

V is TRBV28 and J is TRBJ1-5; the D gene is possibly TRBD1 (5 bases). The CDR3 is made up of 14 amino acids. CDR1 and CDR2 (germline): MDHEN, SYDVKM. Trimming removed 2 bases at V and 2 bases at J, with 7 bases between. The CDR3 region has the DNA TGTGCCAGCAGTTTAACGGGGGGCAATCAGCCCCAGCATTTT. This gives the protein CASSLTGGNQPQHF.

The chain has TRBV7-2 and TRBJ2-1, with 7 bases identical to TRBD2. The ends lost 1 base at V and 0 bases at J; junction bases unmatched: 0. This CDR3 is 15 amino acids long. Germline V gene sequence: CDR1 SGHTA, CDR2 FQGNSA. The DNA for the CDR3 is TGTGCCAGCAGCTTAGGGACTAGCTCCTACAATGAGCAGTTCTTC. Amino acid sequence: CASSLGTSSYNEQFF.

The chain has TRBV6-5 and TRBJ2-2, with 13 nucleotides matching TRBD2. The germline CDR1 and CDR2 sequences are MNHEY and SVGAGI. V was pared by 6 bases and J by 4 bases, with 2 bases of the junction left unmatched. The CDR3 has 15 amino acids. The CDR3 reads CASRGTSGATGELFF. The CDR3 bases are TGTGCCAGCAGGGGGACTAGCGGGGCCACCGGGGAGCTGTTTTTT.

The V gene is TRBV2, the J gene TRBJ1-2, with 9 bases that match TRBD1. Germline V gives CDR1 SNHLY, CDR2 FYNNEI. V shed 9 bases, J shed 8 bases, and the junction held 7 bases outside the gene matches. This CDR3 comprises 12 residues. The CDR3 DNA reads TGTGCCAGTACACAGGGGGCGAAAGGCTACACCTTC. Encoded protein: CASTQGAKGYTF.

The chain combines TRBV19 with TRBJ1-2; no definite D call. The CDR3 spans 13 residues. V was cut by 5 bases and J by 6 bases, with 13 bases left in between. Germline V lookup: CDR1 LNHDA, CDR2 SQIVND (reference sequence). The CDR3 is CASSDTASDGYTF. CDR3 nucleotides: TGTGCCAGTAGTGACACGGCGTCGGATGGCTACACCTTC.

This clone was observed once. The chain has TRBV19 and TRBJ1-5; no reliable D call. V was pared by 8 bases and J by 7 bases, with 15 bases between. The CDR3 is made up of 13 amino acids. Germline CDR1 is LNHDA and CDR2 is SQIVND (reference sequence). Written as DNA, the CDR3 is TGTGCCAGTGGTGTGGCAGGAGGCCAGCCCCAGCATTTT. Protein product: CASGVAGGQPQHF. The whole variable domain, filled in from reference TRBV19 and TRBJ1-5, reads DGGITQSPKYLFRKEGQNVTLSCEQNLNHDAMYWYRQDPGQGLRLIYYSQIVNDFQKGDIAEGYSVSREKKESFPLTVTSAQKNPTAFYLCASGVAGGQPQHFGDGTRLSIL.

The J gene is TRBJ1-5, the V gene TRBV5-1, with no clear D. Trimming took off 0 bases at V and 5 bases at J, with 12 bases between the two ends. Germline-derived CDR1 and CDR2 are SGHRS and YFSETQ. The CDR3 has 15 residues. For the CDR3, the DNA is TGCGCCAGCAGCTTGGATAGCCGCTATGATCAGCCCCAGCATTTT. Its protein is CASSLDSRYDQPQHF. Supplemented by reference TRBV5-1 and TRBJ1-5, the full variable domain reads KAGVTQTPRYLIKTRGQQVTLSCSPISGHRSVSWYQQTPGQGLQFLFEYFSETQRNKGNFPGRFSGRQFSNSRSEMNVSTLELGDSALYLCASSLDSRYDQPQHFGDGTRLSIL.

The gene calls are TRBV20-1 and TRBJ2-5; the match to TRBD2 covers 7 bases. Trimming removed 3 bases from V and 3 bases from J; junction bases left unmatched: 4. The CDR3 consists of 13 residues. Per germline, CDR1 DFQATT and CDR2 SNEGSKA (reference sequence). CDR3 sequence (DNA): TGCAGTGCTAGTCTCCTAGCGGAAGAGACCCAGTACTTC. The encoded protein is CSASLLAEETQYF.

The chain carries TRBV5-1 and TRBJ2-3; 8 bases align to TRBD1. The CDR3 is 16 residues long. V dropped 4 bases and J dropped 0; count of bases not matched to a gene: 7. Germline V gene data show CDR1 as SGHRS and CDR2 as YFSETQ. The CDR3 coding sequence is TGCGCCAGCAGCAAAAGACAGGGGACTAGCACAGATACGCAGTATTTT. This sequence encodes CASSKRQGTSTDTQYF.

The chain recombines TRBV19 with TRBJ2-5, with D tentatively TRBD2 (6 bases). CDR1 and CDR2 (germline): LNHDA, SQIVND (reference sequence). The CDR3 is 14 residues long. V dropped 5 bases and J dropped 1 base, with 11 bases sitting between them. This CDR3 reads CASSPRTTQETQYF. CDR3 sequence (DNA): TGTGCCAGTAGTCCCCGGACTACCCAAGAGACCCAGTACTTC.

The chain couples TRBV2 to TRBJ2-5, with a weak D call TRBD2 (6 bases). CDR1 and CDR2 (germline): SNHLY, FYNNEI. Between the trimmed V and J ends, which lost 5 bases and 4 bases, there was a span of 20 bases. The CDR3 spans 16 residues. In nucleotides, the CDR3 is TGTGCCAGCAGTCCCCTTACGGGGATGGGAGGAGAGACCCAGTACTTC. It is translated as CASSPLTGMGGETQYF.

About this clone: This specimen includes other DNA sequences encoding the same CDR3. The V and J genes are TRBV28 and TRBJ1-4; TRBD1 agrees at 7 bases. This CDR3 has 15 amino acids. In germline, CDR1 is MDHEN, CDR2 SYDVKM. The trim removed 5 bases at V and 0 bases at J, leaving 3 bases unmatched. CDR3 in amino acids: CASSLGTATNEKLFF. The CDR3 DNA reads as TGTGCCAGCAGTCTAGGGACAGCAACTAATGAAAAACTGTTTTTT. The complete variable domain, with remaining parts taken from reference TRBV28 and TRBJ1-4, reads DVKVTQSSRYLVKRTGEKVFLECVQDMDHENMFWYRQDPGLGLRLIYFSYDVKMKEKGDIPEGYSVSREKKERFSLILESASTNQTSMYLCASSLGTATNEKLFFGSGTQLSVL.

The chain is built from TRBV7-9 and TRBJ2-4; 8 nucleotides match TRBD1. With V trimmed by 3 bases and J by 8 bases, 6 bases remained unmatched. The CDR3 is 14 amino acids. Germline assignment: CDR1 SEHNR and CDR2 FQNEAQ (reference sequence). CDR3 bases: TGTGCCAGCAGCTTGAGGCAGGGGGCCGACATTCAGTACTTC. Its protein is CASSLRQGADIQYF.

Comment on this clone: Other nucleotide sequences from this sample produce the same CDR3. The rearrangement uses TRBV3-1 (or the pseudogene TRBV3-2) and TRBJ1-5; no clear D. The germline V gene encodes CDR1 LGHDT and CDR2 YNNKEL (reference sequence). CDR3 length: 13 residues. V gave up 1 base and J gave up 4 bases, with 5 bases separating them. The CDR3 loop reads CASSQGQNQPQHF. The CDR3 nucleotides are TGTGCCAGCAGCCAAGGCCAGAATCAGCCCCAGCATTTT.